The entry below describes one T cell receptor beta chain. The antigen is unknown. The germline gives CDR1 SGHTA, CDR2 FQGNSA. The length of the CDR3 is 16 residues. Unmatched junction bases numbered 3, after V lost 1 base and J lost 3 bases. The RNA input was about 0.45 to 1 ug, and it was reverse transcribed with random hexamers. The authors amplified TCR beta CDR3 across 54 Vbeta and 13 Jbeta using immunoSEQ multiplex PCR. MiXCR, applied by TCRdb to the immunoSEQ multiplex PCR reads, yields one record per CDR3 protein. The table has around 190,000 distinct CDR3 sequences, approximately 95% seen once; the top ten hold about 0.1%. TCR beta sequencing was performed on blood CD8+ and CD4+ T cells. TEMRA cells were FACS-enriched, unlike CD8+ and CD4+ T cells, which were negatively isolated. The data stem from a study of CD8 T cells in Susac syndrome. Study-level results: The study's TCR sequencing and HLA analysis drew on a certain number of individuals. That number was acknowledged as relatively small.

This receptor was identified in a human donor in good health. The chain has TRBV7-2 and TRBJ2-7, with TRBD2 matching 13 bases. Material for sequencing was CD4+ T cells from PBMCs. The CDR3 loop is CASSLVGTSGVYEQYF. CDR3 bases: TGTGCCAGCAGCTTAGTTGGGACTAGCGGGGTCTACGAGCAGTACTTC.